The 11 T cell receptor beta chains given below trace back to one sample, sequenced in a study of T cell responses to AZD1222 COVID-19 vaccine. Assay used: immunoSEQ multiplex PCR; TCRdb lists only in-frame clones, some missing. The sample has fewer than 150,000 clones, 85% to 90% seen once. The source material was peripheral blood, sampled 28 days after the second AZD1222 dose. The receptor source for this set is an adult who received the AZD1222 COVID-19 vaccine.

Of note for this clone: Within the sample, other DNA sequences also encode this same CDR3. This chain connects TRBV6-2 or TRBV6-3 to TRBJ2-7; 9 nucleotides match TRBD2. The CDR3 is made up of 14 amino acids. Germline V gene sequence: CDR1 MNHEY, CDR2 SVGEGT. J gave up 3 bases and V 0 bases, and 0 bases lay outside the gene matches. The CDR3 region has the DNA TGTGCCAGCAGTTACTCTAGCGGGAGCTACGAGCAGTACTTC. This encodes CASSYSSGSYEQYF.

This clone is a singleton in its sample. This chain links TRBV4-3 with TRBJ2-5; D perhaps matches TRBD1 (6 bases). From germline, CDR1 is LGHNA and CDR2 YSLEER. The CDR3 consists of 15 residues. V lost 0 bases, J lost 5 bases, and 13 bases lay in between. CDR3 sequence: CASSQDWGQRETQYF. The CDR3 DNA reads TGCGCCAGCAGCCAAGATTGGGGGCAAAGGGAGACCCAGTACTTC.

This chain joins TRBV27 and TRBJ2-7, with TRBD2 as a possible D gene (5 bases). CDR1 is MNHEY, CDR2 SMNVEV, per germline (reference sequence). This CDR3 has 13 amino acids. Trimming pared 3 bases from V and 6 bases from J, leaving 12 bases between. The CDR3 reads CASSFGGHLEQYF. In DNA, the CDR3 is TGTGCCAGCAGTTTTGGAGGTCATCTCGAGCAGTACTTC.

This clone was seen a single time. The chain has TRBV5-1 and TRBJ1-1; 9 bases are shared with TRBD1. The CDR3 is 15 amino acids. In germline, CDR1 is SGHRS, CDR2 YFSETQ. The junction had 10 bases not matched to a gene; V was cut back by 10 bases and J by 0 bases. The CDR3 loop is CASQRTGALNTEAFF. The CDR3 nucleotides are TGCGCCTCCCAAAGGACAGGGGCCTTGAACACTGAAGCTTTCTTT.

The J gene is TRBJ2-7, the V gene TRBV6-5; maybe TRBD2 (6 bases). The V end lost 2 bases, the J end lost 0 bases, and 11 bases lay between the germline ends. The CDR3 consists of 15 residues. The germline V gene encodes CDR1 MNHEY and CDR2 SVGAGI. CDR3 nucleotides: TGTGCCAGCAGTTACGCGGGACTTAGCTCCTACGAGCAGTACTTC. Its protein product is CASSYAGLSSYEQYF.

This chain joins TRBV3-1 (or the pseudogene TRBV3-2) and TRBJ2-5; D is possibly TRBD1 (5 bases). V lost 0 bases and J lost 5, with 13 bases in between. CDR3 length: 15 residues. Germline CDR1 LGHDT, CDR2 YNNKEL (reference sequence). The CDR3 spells CASSQEGPLGETQYF. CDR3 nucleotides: TGTGCCAGCAGCCAAGAGGGGCCTCTGGGTGAGACCCAGTACTTC.

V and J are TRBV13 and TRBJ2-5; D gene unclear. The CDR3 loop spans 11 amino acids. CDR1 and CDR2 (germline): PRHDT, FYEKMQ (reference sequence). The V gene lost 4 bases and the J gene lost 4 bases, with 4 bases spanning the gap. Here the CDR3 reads CASSSVETQYF. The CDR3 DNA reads TGTGCCAGCAGCTCCGTAGAGACCCAGTACTTC.

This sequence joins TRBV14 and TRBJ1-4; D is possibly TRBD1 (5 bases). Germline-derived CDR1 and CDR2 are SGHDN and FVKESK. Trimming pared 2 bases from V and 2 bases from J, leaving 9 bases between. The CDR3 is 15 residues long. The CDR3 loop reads CASSQLGETNEKLFF. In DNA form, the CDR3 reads TGTGCCAGCAGCCAATTGGGGGAGACTAATGAAAAACTGTTTTTT.

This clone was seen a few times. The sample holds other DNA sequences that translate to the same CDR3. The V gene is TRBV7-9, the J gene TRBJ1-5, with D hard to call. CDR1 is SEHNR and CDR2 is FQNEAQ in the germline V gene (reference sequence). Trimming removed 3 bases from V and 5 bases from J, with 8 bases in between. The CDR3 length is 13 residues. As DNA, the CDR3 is TGTGCCAGCAGCTTGAGAGAGGATCAGCCCCAGCATTTT. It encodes CASSLREDQPQHF.

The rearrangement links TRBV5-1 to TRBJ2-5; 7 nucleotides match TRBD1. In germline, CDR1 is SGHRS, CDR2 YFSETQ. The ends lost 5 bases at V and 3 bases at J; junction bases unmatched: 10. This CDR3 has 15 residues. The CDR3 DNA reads TGCGCCAGCAGGCCCCGGCCGGGGACAGAAGAGACCCAGTACTTC. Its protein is CASRPRPGTEETQYF.

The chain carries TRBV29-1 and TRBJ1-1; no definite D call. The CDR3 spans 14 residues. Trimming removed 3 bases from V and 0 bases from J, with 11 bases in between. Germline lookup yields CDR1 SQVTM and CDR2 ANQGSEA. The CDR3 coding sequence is TGCAGCGTTGACGGCAGCTACATGAACACTGAAGCTTTCTTT. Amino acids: CSVDGSYMNTEAFF.